This TCR beta chain originates from a study of T cell responses to AZD1222 COVID-19 vaccine. Repertoires were generated with immunoSEQ multiplex PCR, while TCRdb's copy carries only in-frame clones and drops some. The sample consists of 74,000 or so clones, roughly 84% of them appearing once. Findings and limits, study-wide: There were repertoire samples only from the period after the peak T cell response. Recipients of two AZD1222 doses showed rising Spike-specific TCR breadth and depth.

V was trimmed by 7 bases and J by 2 bases, leaving 14 bases between them. Germline V gene data show CDR1 as MDHEN and CDR2 as SYDVKM. The CDR3 contains 14 residues. As regards this clone: The target antigen is unknown.

The specimen comprised peripheral blood, sampled on day 0 of AZD1222 vaccination. The sequence was obtained from an adult in good health. This rearrangement joins TRBV28 to TRBJ1-2; a weak D match, TRBD1 (5 bases). The CDR3 DNA reads TGTGCCAGCATCGACGGGACGGCCAACTATGGCTACACCTTC. This encodes CASIDGTANYGYTF.